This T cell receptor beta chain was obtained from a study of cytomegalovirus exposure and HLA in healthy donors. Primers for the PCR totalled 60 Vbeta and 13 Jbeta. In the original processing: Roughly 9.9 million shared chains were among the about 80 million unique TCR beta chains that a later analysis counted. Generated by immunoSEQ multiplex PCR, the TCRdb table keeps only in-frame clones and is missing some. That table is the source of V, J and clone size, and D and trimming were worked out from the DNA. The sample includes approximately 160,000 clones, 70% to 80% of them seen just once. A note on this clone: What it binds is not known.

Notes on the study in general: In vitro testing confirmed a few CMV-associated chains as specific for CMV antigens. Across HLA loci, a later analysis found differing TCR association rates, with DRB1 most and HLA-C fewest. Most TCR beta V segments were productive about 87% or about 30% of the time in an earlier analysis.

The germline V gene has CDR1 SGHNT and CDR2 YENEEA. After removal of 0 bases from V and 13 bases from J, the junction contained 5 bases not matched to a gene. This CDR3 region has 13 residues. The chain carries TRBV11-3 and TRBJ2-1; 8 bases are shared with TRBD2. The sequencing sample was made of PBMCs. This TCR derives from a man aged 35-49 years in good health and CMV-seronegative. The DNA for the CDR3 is TGTGCCAGCAGCTTAGATTGGCGGGAGGTTCAGTTCTTC. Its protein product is CASSLDWREVQFF. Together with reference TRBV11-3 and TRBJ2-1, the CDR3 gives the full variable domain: EAGVVQSPRYKIIEKKQPVAFWCNPISGHNTLYWYLQNLGQGPELLIRYENEEAVDDSQLPKDRFSAERLKGVDSTLKIQPAELGDSAVYLCASSLDWREVQFFGPGTRLTVL.